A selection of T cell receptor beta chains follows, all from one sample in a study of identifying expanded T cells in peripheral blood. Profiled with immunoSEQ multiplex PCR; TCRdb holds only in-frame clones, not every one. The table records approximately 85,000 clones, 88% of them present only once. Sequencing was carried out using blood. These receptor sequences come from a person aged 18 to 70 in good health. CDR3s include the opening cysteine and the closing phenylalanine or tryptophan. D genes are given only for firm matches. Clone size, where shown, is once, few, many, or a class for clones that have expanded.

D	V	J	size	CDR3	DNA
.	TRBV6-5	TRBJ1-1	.	CASSYYGSTRDTEAFF	TGTGCCAGCAGTTATTATGGCTCGACGAGAGATACTGAAGCTTTCTTT
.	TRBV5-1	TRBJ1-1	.	CASRMVGLGTEAFF	TGCGCCAGCCGGATGGTTGGATTGGGGACTGAAGCTTTCTTT
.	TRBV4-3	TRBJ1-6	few	CASAQIGNSPLHF	TGCGCCAGCGCTCAAATAGGAAATTCACCCCTCCACTTT
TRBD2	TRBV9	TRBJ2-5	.	CASSVAGTRQETQYF	TGTGCCAGCAGCGTAGCAGGGACTAGACAAGAGACCCAGTACTTC
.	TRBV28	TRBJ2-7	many	CASSPGGQGGEQYF	TGTGCCAGCAGCCCTGGAGGTCAGGGGGGCGAGCAGTACTTC
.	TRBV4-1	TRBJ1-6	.	CASSQDLYSPLHF	TGCGCCAGCAGCCAAGATCTTTATTCACCCCTCCACTTT
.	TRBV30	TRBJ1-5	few	CAWSFKDKRPQHF	TGTGCCTGGAGTTTTAAGGACAAACGGCCCCAGCATTTT
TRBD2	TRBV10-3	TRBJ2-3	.	CATNRGGTDTQYF	TGTGCCACCAACCGGGGGGGGACAGATACGCAGTATTTT
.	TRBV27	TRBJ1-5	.	CASSFWGPGGGPQHF	TGTGCCAGCAGTTTCTGGGGCCCGGGCGGGGGGCCCCAGCATTTT
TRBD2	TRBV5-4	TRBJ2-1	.	CASSDAGLAGYNEQFF	TGTGCCAGCAGCGACGCGGGGCTAGCGGGCTACAATGAGCAGTTCTTC
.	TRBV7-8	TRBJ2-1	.	CASTTPGGGPPEQFF	TGTGCCAGCACGACCCCCGGAGGGGGCCCCCCAGAGCAGTTCTTC
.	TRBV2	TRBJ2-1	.	CASPGDSHINEQFF	TGTGCCAGCCCGGGTGACAGCCACATCAATGAGCAGTTCTTC
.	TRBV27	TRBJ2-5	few	CASSLKAQIGETQYF	TGTGCCAGCAGTTTAAAAGCGCAGATAGGAGAGACCCAGTACTTC
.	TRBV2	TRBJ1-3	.	CASLERLGTIYF	TGTGCCAGCCTCGAAAGACTGGGCACCATATATTTT
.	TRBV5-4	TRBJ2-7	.	CASSSPAGNGKHEQYF	TGTGCCAGCAGCTCCCCTGCGGGGAACGGGAAGCACGAGCAGTACTTC
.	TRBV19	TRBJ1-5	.	CASSPLWARKGLNQPQHF	TGTGCCAGTAGTCCACTTTGGGCAAGGAAGGGGCTCAATCAGCCCCAGCATTTT
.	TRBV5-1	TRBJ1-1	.	CASSLGTVNTEAFF	TGCGCCAGCAGCTTGGGTACGGTGAACACTGAAGCTTTCTTT
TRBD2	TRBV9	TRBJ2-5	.	CASSVRGGLAGAETQYF	TGTGCCAGCAGCGTACGAGGGGGACTAGCGGGGGCCGAGACCCAGTACTTC
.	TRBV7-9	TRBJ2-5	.	CASSSLKSVGATQYF	TGTGCCAGCAGCTCCCTGAAATCCGTGGGTGCAACCCAGTACTTC
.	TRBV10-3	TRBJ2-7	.	CAISEFGQSYEQYF	TGTGCCATCAGTGAGTTCGGACAGAGCTACGAGCAGTACTTC
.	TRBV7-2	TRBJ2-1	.	CASSFLGRGSYNEQFF	TGTGCCAGCAGCTTCCTCGGCAGGGGCTCCTACAATGAGCAGTTCTTC
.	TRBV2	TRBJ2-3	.	CASSEALREDTQYF	TGTGCCAGCAGTGAAGCGCTTCGAGAGGATACGCAGTATTTT
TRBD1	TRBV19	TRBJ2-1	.	CASSPGQGKLHEQFF	TGTGCCAGTAGTCCGGGACAGGGAAAACTCCATGAGCAGTTCTTC
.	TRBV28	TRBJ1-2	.	CASGARGSNYGYTF	TGTGCCAGCGGAGCCAGGGGAAGTAACTATGGCTACACCTTC
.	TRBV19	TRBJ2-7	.	CASSITGISYEQYF	TGTGCCAGTAGTATTACAGGAATTTCCTACGAGCAGTACTTC
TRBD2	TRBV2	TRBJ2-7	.	CASKPGLASYEQYF	TGTGCCAGCAAACCGGGACTAGCTTCCTACGAGCAGTACTTC
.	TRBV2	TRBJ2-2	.	CASSGQTNTGELFF	TGTGCCAGCAGTGGACAGACGAACACCGGGGAGCTGTTTTTT
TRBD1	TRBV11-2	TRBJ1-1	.	CASSRNRGTAFTEAFF	TGTGCCAGCAGCAGGAACCGAGGGACAGCATTCACTGAAGCTTTCTTT
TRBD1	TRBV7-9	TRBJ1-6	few	CASSSWGQGNSPLHF	TGTGCCAGCAGCTCATGGGGACAGGGCAATTCACCCCTCCACTTT
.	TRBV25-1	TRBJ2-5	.	CASSVSPGGRGHQETQYF	TGTGCCAGCAGTGTTAGCCCTGGGGGGCGGGGCCACCAAGAGACCCAGTACTTC
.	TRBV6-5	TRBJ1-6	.	CASSYKKSYNSPLHF	TGTGCCAGCAGTTACAAGAAGAGCTATAATTCACCCCTCCACTTT
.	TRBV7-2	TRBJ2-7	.	CASSAGVYEQYF	TGTGCCAGCAGCGCAGGGGTTTACGAGCAGTACTTC
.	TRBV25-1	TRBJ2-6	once	CASSVLGATSSGANVLTF	TGTGCCAGCAGTGTCTTAGGGGCAACCAGCTCTGGGGCCAACGTCCTGACTTTC
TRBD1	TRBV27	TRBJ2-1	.	CASSLVDRGLIF	TGTGCCAGCAGTTTAGTCGACAGGGGCCTAATCTTC
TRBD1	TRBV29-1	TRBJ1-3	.	CSVEDPRGTAGNTIYF	TGCAGCGTTGAAGATCCCAGGGGGACCGCTGGAAACACCATATATTTT
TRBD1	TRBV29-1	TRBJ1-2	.	CSVARQGINYGYTF	TGCAGCGTTGCAAGACAGGGGATAAACTATGGCTACACCTTC
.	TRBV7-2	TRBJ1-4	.	CASSLQSTPNEKLFF	TGTGCCAGCAGCTTACAGTCGACGCCTAATGAAAAACTGTTTTTT
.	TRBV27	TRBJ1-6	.	CASSLKDGGYRSPLHF	TGTGCCAGCAGTTTAAAGGATGGGGGGTACCGCTCACCCCTCCACTTT
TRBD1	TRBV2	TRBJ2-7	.	CASSVLGQEYF	TGTGCCAGCAGTGTTTTGGGACAGGAGTACTTC
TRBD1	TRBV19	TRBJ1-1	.	CASRPQGWNTEAFF	TGTGCCAGTAGGCCACAGGGGTGGAACACTGAAGCTTTCTTT
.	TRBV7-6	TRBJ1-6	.	CASSLGEGNSPLHF	TGTGCCAGCAGCTTGGGTGAAGGGAATTCACCCCTCCACTTT
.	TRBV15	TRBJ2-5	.	CATSRDRGQETQYF	TGTGCCACCAGCAGAGACAGGGGCCAAGAGACCCAGTACTTC
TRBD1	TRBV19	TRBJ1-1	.	CASKRDHRGGDEAFF	TGTGCCAGTAAGAGGGACCACAGGGGAGGGGATGAAGCTTTCTTT